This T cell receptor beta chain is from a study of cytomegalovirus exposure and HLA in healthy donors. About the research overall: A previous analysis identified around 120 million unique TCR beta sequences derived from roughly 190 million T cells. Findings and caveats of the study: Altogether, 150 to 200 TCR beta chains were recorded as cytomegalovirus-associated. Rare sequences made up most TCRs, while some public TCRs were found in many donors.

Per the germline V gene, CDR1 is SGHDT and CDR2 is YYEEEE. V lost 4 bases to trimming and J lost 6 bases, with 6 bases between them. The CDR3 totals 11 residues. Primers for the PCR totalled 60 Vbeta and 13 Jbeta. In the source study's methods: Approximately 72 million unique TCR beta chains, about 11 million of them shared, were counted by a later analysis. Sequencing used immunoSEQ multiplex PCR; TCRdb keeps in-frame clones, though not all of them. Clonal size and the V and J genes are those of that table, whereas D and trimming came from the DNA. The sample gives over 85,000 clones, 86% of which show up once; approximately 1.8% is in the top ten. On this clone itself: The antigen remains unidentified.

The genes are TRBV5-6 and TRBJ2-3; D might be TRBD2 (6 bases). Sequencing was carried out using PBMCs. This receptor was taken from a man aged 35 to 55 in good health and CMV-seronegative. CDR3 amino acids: CASSAGDTQYF. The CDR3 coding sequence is TGTGCCAGCAGCGCGGGGGATACGCAGTATTTT.